This TCR beta chain was profiled in a study of blood T cells in healthy people across ages. The CDR3 covers 12 residues. Trimming took off 3 bases at V and 9 bases at J, with 12 bases between the two ends. Per the germline V gene, CDR1 is DFQATT and CDR2 is SNEGSKA (reference sequence). Next came a second PCR, run for about 6 to 12 cycles, which used a sample-barcoded 5' primer along with a J-beta primer mix. Each CDR3 protein is one row after TCRdb ran MiXCR on the 5' RACE reads. This sample carries 1.5 million to 1.9 million distinct CDR3 sequences, approximately 39% of them seen once, and the ten largest clones take roughly 3.7%. There are a few counts of this clonotype.

V is TRBV20-1 and J is TRBJ2-1; D is unclear. Sequencing was carried out using blood. This sequence was found in a woman aged 18 to 35 in good health. CDR3 region: CSASLTVFEQFF. The CDR3 coding sequence is TGCAGTGCTAGCTTAACGGTATTTGAGCAGTTCTTC.